This T cell receptor (beta chain) is drawn from a study of shared clonotypes between healthy human individuals (dated by TCRdb to 2018 to 2020). With respect to the entire study: The cohort comprised two women and a few men aged 18 to 49 years. For each donor, CD4 naive and CD4 memory were each given three plates, CD8 naive was given two plates, and CD8 memory was given one plate. To estimate repertoire size and how much clonotype sharing occurs between individuals, the study deeply sequenced the blood TCR repertoires of five healthy adults. To increase sequencing depth and limit assay-specific biases, TCR repertoire library preparation and sequencing were carried out by different laboratories using diverse techniques. Leukapheresis yielded between about 0.8 and 9.5 billion PBMCs per donor.

TCR CDR3 regions were amplified from genomic DNA by multiplex PCR using the deep immunoSEQ assay. For each cell subset, the extracted genomic DNA was distributed evenly across all wells of several immunoSEQ 96-well plates, and each plate served as one replicate. For sorted subsets, about 220 ng of genomic DNA, equivalent to about 30,000 T cell genomes, went into each replicate PCR. The purified libraries were quantified using a Qubit 3.0 fluorometer, sized with a Bioanalyzer 2100, and then quantified again using the KAPA Library Quantification kit. Each immunoSEQ 96-well plate was sequenced on its own single-read 150-cycle Illumina NextSeq 550 flow cell. For the original study's pipeline: The immunoSEQ output contained only junctional sequences without quality scores, so filtering could not match that applied to full-length reads. To assign V/J genes and CDR3, sequences were annotated using PyIR, a Python wrapper for IgBLAST v1.9, with IMGT germline references. Reads were removed for weak V/J assignments (E-value above 1e-6), missing CDR3, stop codons, out-of-frame junctions, or ambiguous translated residues. A V3J clonotype was defined by an identical inferred V gene, J gene, and CDR3 amino acid sequence. Percentage overlap between repertoires was computed as shared unique clonotypes divided by the size of the smaller repertoire. Three approaches were used to assess repertoire richness: RTK rarefaction, the Chao1 estimator, and Recon v2.1 estimates of unobserved clonotypes. For all TCRbeta clonotypes obtained by the gDNA method from several donors, generation probabilities were computed with OLGA. The immuneACCESS repertoire file appears here via TCRdb, limited to in-frame rearrangements. These files lack a portion of the clones; in checked studies, under half of the deficit traces to unresolved V genes, and the cause of the others is not known. V and J calls and clone size are copied from that table; D and trimming were computed from the DNA. Across this sample there are more than 900,000 clones, with approximately 78% seen only once. Jointly, the top ten make up 0.6% to 0.7% of the sample.

The junction shows trimming of 3 bases on V and 11 bases on J, plus 22 bases between the germline ends. The CDR3 goes from the cysteine to the phenylalanine over 15 residues. CDR3 DNA only is kept here, 45 bases in frame from base 1. The germline V gene gives CDR1 as MDHEN and CDR2 as SYDVKM. The donors were healthy, HIV-negative adults with no recently reported acute infections or vaccinations. All donors were Caucasian adults living in Nashville, Tennessee, USA. CD4+ T cells were enriched by magnetic negative selection; naive cells were then positively selected on CD45RA, and the negative fraction formed the memory subset. Blood was collected by leukapheresis, and PBMCs were isolated by Ficoll-Histopaque density gradient centrifugation and then cryopreserved in liquid nitrogen vapor phase. Analytical flow cytometry was used to check the purity and quantity of each magnetically sorted T cell population. Genomic DNA was isolated from each sorted fraction and quantified by UV absorbance on a Nanodrop 2000c.

As for this clone: Its binding antigen is unknown. No clone much larger than this one lies a single base away; base qualities are absent.

Points the paper makes about the study in general: Naive subsets generally had larger estimated clonotype richness than memory subsets did. Based on pairwise subsampling, the degree of clonotype sharing among donors was expected to be affected by sequencing depth. Across a few donors, around 5% of naive CD4, roughly 3.8% of naive CD8, approximately 2.5% of memory CD4, and about 0.44% of memory CD8 clonotypes were shared. Compared with non-shared clonotypes, clonotypes shared by all four sorted-subset donors had higher generation probabilities. Because the study included only a small number of donors, the genetic and exposure-history diversity represented was limited. Sampling was restricted to blood, and TCR repertoires in tissues likely differ from the TCR repertoires found in blood. Rarefaction of sorted-subset datasets indicated incomplete sequencing despite the large sequencing depth.

This TCR was sampled from a man aged 18 to 29 in good health. Some clones in this sample may be carry-over from other donors' samples. The sequencing sample was made of memory CD4+ T cells from PBMCs. The sample's cell subset or site label, decoded: CD45RA-negative fraction. This chain joins TRBV28 to TRBJ1-2; TRBD1 might be the D gene, on 5 matching bases. Here the CDR3 is given as CASSFPHSGDGGYTF. The DNA reads TGTGCCAGCAGTTTCCCCCACAGCGGCGATGGGGGATACACCTTC.